This entry is about one TCR beta chain. V was clipped by 4 bases and J by 6 bases, with 16 bases between them. The CDR3 has 16 residues. From germline, CDR1 is SEHNR and CDR2 FQNEAQ (reference sequence). The source of the sample is a study of control samples from healthy donors and cancer patients. The protocol was immunoSEQ multiplex PCR, while the TCRdb copy is restricted to in-frame clones and leaves out a portion. The sample lists 150,000 to 200,000 clones, almost 90% seen once, with around 5% in the top ten. The sequence was collected from a woman aged 25-40 years in good health. The sequenced sample was blood. The chain is built from TRBV7-9 and TRBJ1-6, with D maybe TRBD1 (6 bases). DNA of the CDR3: TGTGCCAGCAGCTCCCCGGGGGCAGAACTTAATTCACCCCTCCACTTT. Protein sequence: CASSSPGAELNSPLHF. Full variable domain (rest looked up from reference TRBV7-9 and TRBJ1-6): DTGVSQNPRHKITKRGQNVTFRCDPISEHNRLYWYRQTLGQGPEFLTYFQNEAQLEKSRLLSDRFSAERPKGSFSTLEIQRTEQGDSAMYLCASSSPGAELNSPLHFGNGTRLTVT.